This T cell receptor beta chain was profiled in a study of tumor-infiltrating lymphocytes in primary liver carcinoma (dated by TCRdb to about 2017). Describing the broader study: Of the five patients (three men and two women, aged 30 to 69 years), four had hepatocellular carcinoma and one had combined HCC and intrahepatic cholangiocarcinoma. The five patients had tumors staged T1-T3 N0M0, with maximum diameters ranging from roughly 4 to 10 cm. Roughly 3.5 to 7.5 million productive TCRbeta reads were obtained per sample, and no significant difference in read depth was found between tissue types. The study combined TCRbeta repertoire sequencing, expression microarrays and whole-exome sequencing across five regions of each liver tumor, with adjacent normal tissue and blood. A total of approximately 35 specimens from 5 patients, comprising 25 or so tumor regions, 5 adjacent noncancerous liver tissues and 5 peripheral blood samples, were covered by TCRbeta repertoire sequencing. To link TCRbeta repertoire diversity with the local molecular phenotype, the approximately 23 tumor region samples were profiled using Agilent mRNA microarrays. Reproducibility between technical replicate repertoires was high, with correlation coefficients above 0.98 and mean shared-clone rates roughly 0.87.

Starting from 450 to 500 ng total RNA, TCRbeta-specific cDNA was produced by reverse transcription with a constant-region primer and ProtoScript II reverse transcriptase. TCRbeta libraries were built with three nested multiplex PCR rounds, a slightly modified ARM-PCR procedure. Each of the first two PCR rounds ran for approximately 10 cycles and used multiplex TRBV1-TRBV30 forward primers together with a Cbeta reverse primer. Sample barcodes and Illumina adapters were added in a final 25-cycle PCR with Deep VentR polymerase. Before sequencing, amplicons of 200-500 bp were purified from gel using a QIAquick gel extraction kit. An Illumina HiSeq 2500 was used to sequence the TCRbeta amplicons with 250-bp paired-end reads. The authors processed their data as follows. Reads were quality-trimmed with Trimmomatic v0.33, and paired reads were merged with FLASH v1.2.11 to recover full CDR3 sequences. V, D and J germline segments were assigned to the rearranged TCRbeta sequences by MiGEC v1.2.1b. VDJtools v1.0.0 computed clonotype statistics and Shannon-Wiener diversity indices. To reduce sampling bias, subsequent analyses other than the diversity analysis used only the 250 most abundant clonotypes in each sample. TCRdb passed the public sequencing reads through fastp at Q25 and MiXCR, retaining productive beta sequences. Rows with a matching CDR3 protein are joined into one entry that keeps the most common DNA and genes. TCRdb's processing, not the authors', yielded these V and J calls. The sample profile shows roughly 80,000 distinct CDR3 sequences; 65% to 80% of them were found once. Clones ranked in the top ten supply 15% to 20% of the sample.

Without any cell sorting, total RNA and DNA were extracted together from approximately 20-30 mg of bulk tissue using the AllPrep DNA/RNA mini kit. Between November 2015 and March 2016, about five patients in China with histopathologically diagnosed primary liver carcinoma had their tumors surgically resected. At the time of sampling, the patients were treatment-naive and had chronic HBV infection. Five spatially separated regions were sampled per tumor: superior, inferior, left-lateral and right-lateral poles, plus the tumor centre. Histological examination found more than 80% viable tumor cells in every tumor sample. Fresh tumor and adjacent tissue pieces were bisected, with one half stored in RNAlater at -80 degrees C and the other half sent for histology. CDR3 length: 16 amino acids, cysteine to phenylalanine. The retained sequence is limited to the CDR3, 48 bases, with the frame set at the first base. From a lookup of the germline V gene, CDR1 and CDR2 are SGHVS and FQNEAQ.

Overall study results and their limits: With just four to six patients in the study, the authors point out that the findings should be validated in a larger study. Consistent with antigen-driven expansion, pairs of tumor regions showed higher repertoire overlap (mean around 36%) than either tumor-adjacent pairs (around 17%) or tumor-blood pairs (approximately 14%). Because the samples were bulk and unsorted, CD4+ and CD8+ T cell repertoires could not be compared. Only about 7-24% of top clones were present in all five regions of a tumor, suggesting spatial heterogeneity of tumor-infiltrating T cells. Only the TCR beta chain was sequenced, so true repertoire diversity is likely underestimated because unpaired alpha chains were not captured. A significantly larger repertoire fraction was made up by the top 250 clones in tumors than in blood (p = 0.039).

A remark on this clonotype: The antigen it recognizes is unknown. The junction does not match germline at one end; this may be a read error.

The TCR comes from a middle-aged man with primary liver carcinoma and hepatitis B virus infection. The sequence joins TRBV7-8 to TRBJ2-1; the D gene lacks a confident call. The sample consisted of liver tumor tissue from sampling region 1. According to the study, the label for this sample's cell subset or site signals: tumor region T1, superior pole. The CDR3 reads CASNLEENNPRGQQFF. The bases read TGTGCCAGCAACTTAGAGGAGAACAACCCCCGAGGTCAGCAGTTCTTC.